This entry describes one T cell receptor (beta chain). Its antigen remains unknown. Germline and junction disagree at one end, which may indicate a read error. The data were taken from a study of T-cell reconstitution after alpha-beta-depleted transplantation in children. Germline V gene lookup returns CDR1 SNHLY and CDR2 FYNNEI. This CDR3 is built from 18 residues. A TCRbeta library incorporating unique molecular identifiers was prepared. TCRdb re-derived calls from the PCR reads in MiXCR, one entry per CDR3 protein. In the table there are roughly 420,000 distinct CDR3 sequences, roughly 17% of which are singletons. Overall study findings and caveats: Once a year had passed after transplant, T-cell counts and diversity came mostly from newly produced T cells. Several hundred expanded graft clones reportedly were the source of alpha-beta T cells about two months after transplant. Recipient T cells and thymic progenitors that survived were the source of the high TCRbeta diversity seen at day 60 in some patients.

This sequence originates from a boy under two years old who had a stem cell transplant for Wiskott-Aldrich syndrome, so the T cells may come from the graft donor. Sequences were derived from PBMCs, mostly from graft donor cells, sampled 360 days after TCRalphabeta/CD19-depleted stem cell transplant. The gene calls are TRBV2 and TRBJ2-3, with 11 bases identical to TRBD2. DNA for the CDR3: TGTGCCTGCAGTCCCTCCCCCTCTAGCGGGGGGACTACAGATACGCAGTATTTT. Translation: CACSPSPSSGGTTDTQYF.